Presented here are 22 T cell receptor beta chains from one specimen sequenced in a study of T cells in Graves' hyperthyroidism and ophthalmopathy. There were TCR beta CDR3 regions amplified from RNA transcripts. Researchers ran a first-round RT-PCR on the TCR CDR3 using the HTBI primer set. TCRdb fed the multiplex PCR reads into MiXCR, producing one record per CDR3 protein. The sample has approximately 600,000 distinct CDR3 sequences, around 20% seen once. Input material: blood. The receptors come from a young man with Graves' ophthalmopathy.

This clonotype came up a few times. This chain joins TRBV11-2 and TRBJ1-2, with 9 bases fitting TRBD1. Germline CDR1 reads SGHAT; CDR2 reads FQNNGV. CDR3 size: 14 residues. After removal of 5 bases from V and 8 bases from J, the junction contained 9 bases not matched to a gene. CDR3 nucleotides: TGTGCCAGCAGCCGCTTACAGGGGGCTGGCGGCTACACCTTC. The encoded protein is CASSRLQGAGGYTF.

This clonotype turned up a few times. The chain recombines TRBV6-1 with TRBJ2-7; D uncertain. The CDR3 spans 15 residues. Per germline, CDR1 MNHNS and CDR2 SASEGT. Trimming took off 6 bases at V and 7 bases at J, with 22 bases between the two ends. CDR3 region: CASRGPGSHSKEQYF. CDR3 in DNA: TGTGCCAGCAGGGGCCCGGGCTCTCACTCGAAGGAGCAGTACTTC.

CDR3 nucleotide sequence: TGTGCCAGCAGCTCCCCGGGTGGGGGGCTTAGCGGGAGTTTAGCGTCCTACAATGAGCAGTTCTTC. Translation gives CASSSPGGGLSGSLASYNEQFF. This rearrangement joins TRBV11-1 to TRBJ2-1; 9 nucleotides line up with TRBD2. CDR1 is SGHAT, CDR2 FQDESV, per germline (reference sequence). This CDR3 is built from 22 residues. The trim removed 4 bases at V and 1 base at J, leaving 23 bases unmatched.

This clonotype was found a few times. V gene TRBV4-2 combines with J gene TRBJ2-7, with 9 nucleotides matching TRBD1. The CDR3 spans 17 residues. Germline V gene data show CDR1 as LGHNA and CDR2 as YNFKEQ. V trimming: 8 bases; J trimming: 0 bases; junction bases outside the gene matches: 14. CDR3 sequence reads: CASSPLGQGTRSYEQYF. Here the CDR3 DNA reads TGTGCCAGCTCACCCTTAGGACAGGGGACACGCTCCTACGAGCAGTACTTC.

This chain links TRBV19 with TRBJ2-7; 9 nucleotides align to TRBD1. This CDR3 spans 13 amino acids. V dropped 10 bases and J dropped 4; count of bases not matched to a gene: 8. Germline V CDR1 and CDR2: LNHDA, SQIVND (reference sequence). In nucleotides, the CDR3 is TGTGCCATTCCGACAGGGGGTACTTACGAGCAGTACTTC. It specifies CAIPTGGTYEQYF.

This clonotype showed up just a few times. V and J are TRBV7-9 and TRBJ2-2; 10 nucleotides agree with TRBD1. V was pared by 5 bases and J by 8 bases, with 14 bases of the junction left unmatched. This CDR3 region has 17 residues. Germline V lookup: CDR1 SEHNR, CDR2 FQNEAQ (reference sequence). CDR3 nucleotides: TGTGCCAGCAGCACACCCCGTGGGACAGGGGATAAAGGGGAGCTGTTTTTT. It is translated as CASSTPRGTGDKGELFF.

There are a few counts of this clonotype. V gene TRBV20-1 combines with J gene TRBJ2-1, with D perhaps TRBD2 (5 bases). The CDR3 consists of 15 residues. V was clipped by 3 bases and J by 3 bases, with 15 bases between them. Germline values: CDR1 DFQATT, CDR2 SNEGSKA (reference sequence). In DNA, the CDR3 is TGCAGTGCTAGCGTCAGCGGAGCCCGCTACAATGAGCAGTTCTTC. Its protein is CSASVSGARYNEQFF.

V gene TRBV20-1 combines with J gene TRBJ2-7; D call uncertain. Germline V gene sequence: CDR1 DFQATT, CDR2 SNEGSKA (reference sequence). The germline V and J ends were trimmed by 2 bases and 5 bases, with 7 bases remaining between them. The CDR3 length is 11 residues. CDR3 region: CSARLVNEQYF. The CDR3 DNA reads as TGCAGTGCTAGACTTGTCAACGAGCAGTACTTC.

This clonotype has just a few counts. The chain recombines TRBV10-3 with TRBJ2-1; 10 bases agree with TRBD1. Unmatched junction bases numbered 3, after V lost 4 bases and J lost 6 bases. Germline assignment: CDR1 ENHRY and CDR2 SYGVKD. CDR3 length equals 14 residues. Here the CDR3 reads CAISGTGGFNEQFF. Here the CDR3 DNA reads TGTGCCATCAGTGGGACAGGGGGTTTCAATGAGCAGTTCTTC.

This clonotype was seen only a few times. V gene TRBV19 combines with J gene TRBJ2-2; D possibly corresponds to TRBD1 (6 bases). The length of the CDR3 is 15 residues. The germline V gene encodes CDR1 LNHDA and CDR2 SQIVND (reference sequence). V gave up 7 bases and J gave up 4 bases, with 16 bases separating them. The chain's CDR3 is CASTLTGRGTGELFF. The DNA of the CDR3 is TGTGCCAGTACCCTGACAGGACGTGGCACCGGGGAGCTGTTTTTT.

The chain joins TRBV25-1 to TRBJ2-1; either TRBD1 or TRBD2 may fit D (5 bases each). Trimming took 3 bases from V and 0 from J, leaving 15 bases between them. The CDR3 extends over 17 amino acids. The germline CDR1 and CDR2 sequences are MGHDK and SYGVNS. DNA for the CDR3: TGTGCCAGCAGTGACGGTGAGGGGACGGGCTCCTACAATGAGCAGTTCTTC. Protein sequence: CASSDGEGTGSYNEQFF.

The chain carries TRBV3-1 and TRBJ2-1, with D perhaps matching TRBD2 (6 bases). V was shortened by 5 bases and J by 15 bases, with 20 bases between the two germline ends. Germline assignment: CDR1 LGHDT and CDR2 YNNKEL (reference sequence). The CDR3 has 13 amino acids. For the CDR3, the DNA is TGTGCCAGCAGCTTCCTAGCGACAGAGGTGCTGTTCTTC. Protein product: CASSFLATEVLFF.

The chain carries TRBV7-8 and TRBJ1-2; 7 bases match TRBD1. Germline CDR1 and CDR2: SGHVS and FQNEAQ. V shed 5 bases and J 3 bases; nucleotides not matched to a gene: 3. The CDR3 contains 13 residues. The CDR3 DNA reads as TGTGCCAGCAGCGGAACAGGGGACTATGGCTACACCTTC. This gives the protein CASSGTGDYGYTF.

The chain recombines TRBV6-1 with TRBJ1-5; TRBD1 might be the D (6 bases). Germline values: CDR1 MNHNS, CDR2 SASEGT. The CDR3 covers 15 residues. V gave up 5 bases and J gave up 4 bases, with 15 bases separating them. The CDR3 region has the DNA TGTGCCAGCAGTAACCAGGGGCTTGGGAATCAGCCCCAGCATTTT. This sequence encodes CASSNQGLGNQPQHF.

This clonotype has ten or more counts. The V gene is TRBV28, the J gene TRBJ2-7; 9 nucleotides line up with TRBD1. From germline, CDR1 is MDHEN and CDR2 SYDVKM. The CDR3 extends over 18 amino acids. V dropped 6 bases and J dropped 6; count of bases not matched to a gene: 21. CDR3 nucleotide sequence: TGTGCCAGCAGCCCCCGGTACCGGGACAGGGCCTCCCTCGTCGAGCAGTACTTC. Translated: CASSPRYRDRASLVEQYF.

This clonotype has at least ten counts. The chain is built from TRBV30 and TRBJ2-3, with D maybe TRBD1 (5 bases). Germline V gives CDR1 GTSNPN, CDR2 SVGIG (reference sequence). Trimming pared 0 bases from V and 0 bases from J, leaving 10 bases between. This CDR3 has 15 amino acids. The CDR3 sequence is CAWSVRTTSTDTQYF. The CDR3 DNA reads TGTGCCTGGAGTGTACGGACAACTAGCACAGATACGCAGTATTTT.

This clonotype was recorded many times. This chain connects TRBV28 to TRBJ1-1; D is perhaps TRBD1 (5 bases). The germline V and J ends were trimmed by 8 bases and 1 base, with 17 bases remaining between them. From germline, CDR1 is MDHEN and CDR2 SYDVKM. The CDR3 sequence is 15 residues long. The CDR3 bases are TGTGCCAGCCAAATCGGAGGGGCAAGGAACACTGAAGCTTTCTTT. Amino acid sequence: CASQIGGARNTEAFF.

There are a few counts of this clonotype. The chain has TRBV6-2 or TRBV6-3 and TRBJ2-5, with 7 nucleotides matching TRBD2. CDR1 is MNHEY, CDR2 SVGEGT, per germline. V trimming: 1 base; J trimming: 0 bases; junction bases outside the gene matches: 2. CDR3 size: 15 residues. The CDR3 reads CASSYLREYQETQYF. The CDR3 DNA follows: TGTGCCAGCAGTTACTTGCGGGAGTACCAAGAGACCCAGTACTTC.

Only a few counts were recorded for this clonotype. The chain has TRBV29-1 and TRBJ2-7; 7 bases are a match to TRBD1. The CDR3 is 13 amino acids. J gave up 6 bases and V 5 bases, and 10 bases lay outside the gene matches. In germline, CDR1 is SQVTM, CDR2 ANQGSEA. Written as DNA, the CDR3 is TGCAGCGTTCCGGCAGGGGGTCCTCGCGAGCAGTACTTC. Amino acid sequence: CSVPAGGPREQYF.

CDR3 protein: CASRVDGRGELFF. DNA of the CDR3: TGTGCCAGCAGGGTCGACGGGAGAGGGGAGCTGTTTTTT. V and J are TRBV7-9 and TRBJ2-2; tentatively, D is TRBD2 (6 bases). The V gene's germline CDR1 is SEHNR and CDR2 FQNEAQ (reference sequence). V was shortened by 6 bases and J by 8 bases, with 13 bases between the two germline ends. CDR3 length equals 13 residues.

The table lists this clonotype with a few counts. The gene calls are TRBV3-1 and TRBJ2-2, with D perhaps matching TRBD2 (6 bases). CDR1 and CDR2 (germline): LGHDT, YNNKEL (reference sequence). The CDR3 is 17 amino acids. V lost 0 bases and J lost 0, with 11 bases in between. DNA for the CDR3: TGTGCCAGCAGCCAAGATTGGGGGGAAACGAACACCGGGGAGCTGTTTTTT. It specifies CASSQDWGETNTGELFF.

As DNA, the CDR3 is TGCAGCGTTGTGGGAACGATCACAGATACGCAGTATTTT. Protein sequence: CSVVGTITDTQYF. The genes are TRBV29-1 and TRBJ2-3; D is ambiguous. Deletions cut 4 bases from V and 2 bases from J, with 10 bases between. This CDR3 spans 13 amino acids. Germline assignment: CDR1 SQVTM and CDR2 ANQGSEA.